The rows below give T cell receptor beta chains drawn from one sample of a study of blood T cell repertoires in COVID-19. Method: immunoSEQ multiplex PCR; TCRdb's copy keeps in-frame clones and lacks some. The table lists 150,000 to 160,000 clones, around 78% of them singletons. The sample consisted of peripheral blood. The receptors were sampled from an elderly man with acute or convalescent COVID-19. CDR3s leave out the opening cysteine and the closing phenylalanine or tryptophan. The order of the fields is V gene, CDR3 length, J gene, CDR3 protein.

>TRBV2|13|TRBJ1-1
ASSARTGVGTEAF
>TRBV6-5|13|TRBJ1-6
ASSYSGQDESPLH
>TRBV9|14|TRBJ1-2
ASSFRQVPGLYGYT
>TRBV2|12|TRBJ2-2
ASSGGQGARELF
>TRBV29-1|11|TRBJ1-1
SVKPGYNTEAF
>TRBV6-1|14|TRBJ1-2
ASSEMPGQGPYGYT
>TRBV15|14|TRBJ2-7
ATSRDRHSGTYEQY
>TRBV19|13|TRBJ1-6
ASSIDGLRFSPLH
>TRBV4-2|12|TRBJ1-1
ASSPGQGNTEAF
>TRBV6-2/TRBV6-3|16|TRBJ2-5
ASSYGLLIPGSQETQY